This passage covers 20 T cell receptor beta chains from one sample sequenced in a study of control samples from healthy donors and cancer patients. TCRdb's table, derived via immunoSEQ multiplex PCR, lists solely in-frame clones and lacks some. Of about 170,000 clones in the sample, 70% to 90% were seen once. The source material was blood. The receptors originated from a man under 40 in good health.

The CDR3 spells CSVVGGQTYEQYF. As DNA, the CDR3 is TGCAGCGTTGTCGGGGGGCAAACCTACGAGCAGTACTTC. The V gene is TRBV29-1, the J gene TRBJ2-7; D possibly corresponds to TRBD2 (7 bases). The CDR3 has 13 amino acids. From germline, CDR1 is SQVTM and CDR2 ANQGSEA. Trimming removed 4 bases from V and 2 bases from J, with 12 bases in between.

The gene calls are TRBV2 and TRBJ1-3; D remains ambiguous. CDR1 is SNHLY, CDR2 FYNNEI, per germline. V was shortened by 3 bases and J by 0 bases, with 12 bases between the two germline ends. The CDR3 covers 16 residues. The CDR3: CASSDTHRASGNTIYF. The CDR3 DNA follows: TGTGCCAGCAGTGATACCCACCGGGCCTCTGGAAACACCATATATTTT.

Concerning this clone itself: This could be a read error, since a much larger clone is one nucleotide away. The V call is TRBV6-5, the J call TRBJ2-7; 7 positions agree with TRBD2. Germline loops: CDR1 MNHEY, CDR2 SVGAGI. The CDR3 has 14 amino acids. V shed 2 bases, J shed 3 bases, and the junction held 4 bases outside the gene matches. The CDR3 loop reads CASSYGTIGYEQYF. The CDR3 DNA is TGTGCCAGCAGTTACGGGACTATCGGCTACGAGCAGTACTTC.

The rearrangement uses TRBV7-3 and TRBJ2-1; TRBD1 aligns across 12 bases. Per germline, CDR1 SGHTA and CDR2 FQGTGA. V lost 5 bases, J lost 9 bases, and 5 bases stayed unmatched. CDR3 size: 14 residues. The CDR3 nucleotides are TGTGCCAGCAGCCCCGGGACAGGGGGCGGTGAGCAGTTCTTC. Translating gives CASSPGTGGGEQFF.

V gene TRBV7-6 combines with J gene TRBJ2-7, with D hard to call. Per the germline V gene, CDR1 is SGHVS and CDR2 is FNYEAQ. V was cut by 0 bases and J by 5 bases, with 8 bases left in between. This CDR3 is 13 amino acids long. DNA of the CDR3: TGTGCCAGCAGCTTAGCGATGACAAACGAGCAGTACTTC. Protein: CASSLAMTNEQYF.

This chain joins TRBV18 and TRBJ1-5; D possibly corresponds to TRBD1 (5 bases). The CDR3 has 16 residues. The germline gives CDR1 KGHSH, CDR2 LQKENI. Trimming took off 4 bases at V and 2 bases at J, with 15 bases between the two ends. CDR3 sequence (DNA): TGTGCCAGCTCACTTGGCCCTGGACAAGGCAATCAGCCCCAGCATTTT. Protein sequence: CASSLGPGQGNQPQHF.

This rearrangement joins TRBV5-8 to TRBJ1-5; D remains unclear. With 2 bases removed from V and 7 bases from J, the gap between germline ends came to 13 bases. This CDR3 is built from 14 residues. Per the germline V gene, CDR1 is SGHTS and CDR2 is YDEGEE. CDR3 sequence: CASSLGLNQQPQHF. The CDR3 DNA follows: TGTGCCAGCAGCTTAGGTTTAAACCAGCAGCCCCAGCATTTT.

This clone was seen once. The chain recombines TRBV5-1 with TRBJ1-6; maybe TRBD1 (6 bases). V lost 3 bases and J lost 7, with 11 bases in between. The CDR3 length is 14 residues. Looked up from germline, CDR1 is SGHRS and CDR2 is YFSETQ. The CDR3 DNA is TGCGCCAGCAGCTCACAGGGAGACAATTCACCCCTCCACTTT. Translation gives CASSSQGDNSPLHF.

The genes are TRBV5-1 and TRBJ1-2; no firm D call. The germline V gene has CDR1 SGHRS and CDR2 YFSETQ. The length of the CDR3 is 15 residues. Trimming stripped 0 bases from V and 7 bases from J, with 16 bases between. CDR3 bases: TGCGCCAGCAGCTTGGACGGGGATGGCTTCCGTGGCTACACCTTC. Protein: CASSLDGDGFRGYTF. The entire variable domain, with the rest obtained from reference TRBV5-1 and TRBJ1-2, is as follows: KAGVTQTPRYLIKTRGQQVTLSCSPISGHRSVSWYQQTPGQGLQFLFEYFSETQRNKGNFPGRFSGRQFSNSRSEMNVSTLELGDSALYLCASSLDGDGFRGYTFGSGTRLTVV.

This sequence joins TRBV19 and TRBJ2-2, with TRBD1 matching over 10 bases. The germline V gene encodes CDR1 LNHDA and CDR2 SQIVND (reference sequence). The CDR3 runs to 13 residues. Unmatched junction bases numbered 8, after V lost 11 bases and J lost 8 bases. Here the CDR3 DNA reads TGTGCCGGAAGACAGGGGGCTTCAGGGGAGCTGTTTTTT. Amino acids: CAGRQGASGELFF.

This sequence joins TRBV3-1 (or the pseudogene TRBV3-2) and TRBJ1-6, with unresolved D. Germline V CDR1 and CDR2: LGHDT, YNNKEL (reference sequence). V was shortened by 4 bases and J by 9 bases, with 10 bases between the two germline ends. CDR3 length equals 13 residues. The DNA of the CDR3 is TGTGCCAGCAGCCTCGGCAGTGCTTCACCCCTCCACTTT. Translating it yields CASSLGSASPLHF.

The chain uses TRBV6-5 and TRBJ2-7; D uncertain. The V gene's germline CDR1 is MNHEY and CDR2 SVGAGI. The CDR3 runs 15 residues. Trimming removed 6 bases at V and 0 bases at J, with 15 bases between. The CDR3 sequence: CASSYRHQSSYEQYF. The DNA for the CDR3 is TGTGCCAGCAGCTACCGTCATCAGAGCTCCTACGAGCAGTACTTC.

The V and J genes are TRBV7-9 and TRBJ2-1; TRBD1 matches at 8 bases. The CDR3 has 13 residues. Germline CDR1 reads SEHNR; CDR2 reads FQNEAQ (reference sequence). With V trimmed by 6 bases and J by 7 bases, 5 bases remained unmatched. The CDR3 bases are TGTGCCAGCAGTCTACAGGGGGTGAATGAGCAGTTCTTC. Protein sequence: CASSLQGVNEQFF.

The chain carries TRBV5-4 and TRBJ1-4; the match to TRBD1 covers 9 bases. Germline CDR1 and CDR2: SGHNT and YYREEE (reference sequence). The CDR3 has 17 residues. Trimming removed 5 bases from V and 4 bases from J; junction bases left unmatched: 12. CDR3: CASSSVGQGLNNEKLFF. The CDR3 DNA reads TGTGCCAGCAGTTCGGTGGGACAGGGCTTAAATAATGAAAAACTGTTTTTT.

CDR3 region: CASARTSGGKQFF. The CDR3 DNA sequence: TGCGCCAGCGCCCGGACTAGCGGGGGGAAGCAGTTCTTC. V and J are TRBV5-1 and TRBJ2-1; TRBD2 matches at 14 bases. This CDR3 contains 13 residues. With 7 bases clipped from V and 11 bases from J, the junction kept 5 bases outside the gene matches. The germline V gene has CDR1 SGHRS and CDR2 YFSETQ.

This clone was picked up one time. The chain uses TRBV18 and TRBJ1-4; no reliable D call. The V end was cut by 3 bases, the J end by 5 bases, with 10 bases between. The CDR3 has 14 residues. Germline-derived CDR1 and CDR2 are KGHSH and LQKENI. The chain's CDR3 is CASSPRTGNEKLFF. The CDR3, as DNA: TGTGCCAGCTCACCTCGGACGGGAAATGAAAAACTGTTTTTT.

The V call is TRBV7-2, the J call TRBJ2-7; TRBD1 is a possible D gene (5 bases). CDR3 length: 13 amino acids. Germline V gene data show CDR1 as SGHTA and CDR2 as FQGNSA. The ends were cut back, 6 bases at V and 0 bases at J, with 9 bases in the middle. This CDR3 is CASSVQVSYEQYF. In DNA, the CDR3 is TGTGCCAGCAGTGTACAGGTCTCCTACGAGCAGTACTTC.

The CDR3 nucleotides read TGTGCCAGTAGTATCGTTAGGGGGGAGCAGTACTTC. This sequence encodes CASSIVRGEQYF. V and J are TRBV19 and TRBJ2-7; the D gene is possibly TRBD1 (6 bases). V was trimmed by 3 bases and J by 7 bases, leaving 10 bases between them. The V gene's germline CDR1 is LNHDA and CDR2 SQIVND (reference sequence). The CDR3 length is 12 residues.

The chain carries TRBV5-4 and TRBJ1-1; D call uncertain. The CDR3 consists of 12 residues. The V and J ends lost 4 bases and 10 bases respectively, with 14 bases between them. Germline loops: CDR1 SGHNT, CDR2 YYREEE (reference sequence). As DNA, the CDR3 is TGTGCCAGCAGCCGCCTCAACGCCAGAGCTTTCTTT. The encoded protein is CASSRLNARAFF. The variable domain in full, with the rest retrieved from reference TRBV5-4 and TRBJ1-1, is ETGVTQSPTHLIKTRGQQVTLRCSSQSGHNTVSWYQQALGQGPQFIFQYYREEENGRGNFPPRFSGLQFPNYSSELNVNALELDDSALYLCASSRLNARAFFGQGTRLTVV.

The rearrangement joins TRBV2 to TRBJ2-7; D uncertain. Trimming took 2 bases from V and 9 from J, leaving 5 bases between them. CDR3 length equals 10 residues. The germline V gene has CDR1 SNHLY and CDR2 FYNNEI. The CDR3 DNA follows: TGTGCCAGCAGTGAAAGGAGGCAGTACTTC. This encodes CASSERRQYF.